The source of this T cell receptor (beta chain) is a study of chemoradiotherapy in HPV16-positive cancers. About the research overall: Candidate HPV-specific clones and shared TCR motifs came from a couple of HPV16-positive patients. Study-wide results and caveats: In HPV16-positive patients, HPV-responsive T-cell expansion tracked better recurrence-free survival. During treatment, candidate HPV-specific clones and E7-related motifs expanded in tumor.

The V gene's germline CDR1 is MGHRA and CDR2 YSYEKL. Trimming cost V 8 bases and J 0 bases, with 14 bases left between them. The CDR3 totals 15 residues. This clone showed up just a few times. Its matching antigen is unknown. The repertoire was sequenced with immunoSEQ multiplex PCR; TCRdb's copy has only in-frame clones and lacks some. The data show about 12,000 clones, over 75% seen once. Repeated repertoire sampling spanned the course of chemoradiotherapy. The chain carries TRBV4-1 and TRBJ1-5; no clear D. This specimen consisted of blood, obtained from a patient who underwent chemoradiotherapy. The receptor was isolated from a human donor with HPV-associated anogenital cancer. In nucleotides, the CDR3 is TGCGCCAGCGCTTCGCGGGCCTATAGCAATCAGCCCCAGCATTTT. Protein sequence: CASASRAYSNQPQHF.